This TCR beta chain was captured by sequencing in a study of T cell responses to AZD1222 COVID-19 vaccine. Germline V gene lookup returns CDR1 SGHRS and CDR2 YFSETQ. Trimming removed 2 bases from V and 3 bases from J, with 15 bases in between. The CDR3 consists of 16 residues. With respect to this clone: Its target is not known.

Notes on the study in general: All repertoire sampling was performed exclusively after the peak T cell response.

The data were produced by immunoSEQ multiplex PCR, yet TCRdb's version contains in-frame clones alone and is incomplete. The sample lists about 160,000 clones; roughly 94% were seen once. Sequences were derived from peripheral blood, sampled 28 days after the second AZD1222 dose. This sequence was found in an adult who received the AZD1222 COVID-19 vaccine. The chain links TRBV5-1 to TRBJ2-1; weak D call: TRBD2 (5 bases). This CDR3 reads CASSFSASLDYNEQFF. The CDR3 bases are TGCGCCAGCAGCTTTTCGGCTAGCCTGGACTACAATGAGCAGTTCTTC.